This TCR beta chain was sequenced for a study of cytomegalovirus exposure and HLA in healthy donors. About the research overall: The 130 or so validation repertoires used the same platform as the roughly 670 first-cohort repertoires (as reported by a later analysis). Study-wide results and limits: Clusters of TCRs from the first cohort tended to co-occur in the 130 or so validation repertoires (as a later analysis found). The study recorded 160 or so TCR beta chains that were cytomegalovirus-associated. In vitro confirmation showed a few CMV-associated chains to be CMV antigen specific.

Germline V gene lookup returns CDR1 MNHEY and CDR2 SMNVEV (reference sequence). Trimming cost V 4 bases and J 4 bases, with 16 bases left between them. The CDR3 totals 15 residues. Notes on this clone: Its antigen remains unidentified.

Produced via immunoSEQ multiplex PCR; TCRdb's table is partial and in-frame only. There are roughly 170,000 clones in the sample; around 81% occur only once, and 2.5% to 3.5% lies in the top ten. The sample comprised PBMCs. V usage is TRBV27 and J usage is TRBJ2-5; tentative D call: TRBD2 (7 bases). The TCR originated in a woman aged 18-30 years in good health and CMV-seropositive. The CDR3 coding sequence is TGTGCCAGCAGTTCCCTCATCGGGGGGCGAGAGACCCAGTACTTC. This codes for CASSSLIGGRETQYF.